Each of the 16 T cell receptor beta chains below was sequenced from the same sample in a study of shared clonotypes between healthy human individuals. TCRdb keeps only in-frame clones here, not all; method: immunoSEQ multiplex PCR. The sample lists about 2.4 million clones; over 85% were seen once. What was sequenced was naive CD4+ T cells from PBMCs. The subset denotes: CD45RA+ positively selected. The receptors here all came from a young man in good health. Some clones in this sample may be carry-over from other donors' samples.

The chain joins TRBV30 to TRBJ2-5; TRBD2 agrees at 9 bases. The end of the DNA fits TRBJ2-7 better, so the J call may be wrong. CDR1 GTSNPN and CDR2 SVGIG come from the germline V gene (reference sequence). There are 14 residues in the CDR3. CDR3 region: CAWTRIAGVHEQYF. CDR3 coding DNA: TGTGCCTGGACGAGGATAGCGGGAGTCCACGAGCAGTACTTC.

The J gene is TRBJ2-7, the V gene TRBV9; the match to TRBD2 covers 7 bases. The V segment lost 0 bases and the J segment 6 bases; nucleotides outside the gene matches: 9. The length of the CDR3 is 15 residues. Germline assignment: CDR1 SGDLS and CDR2 YYNGEE. The CDR3 here is CASSVVGGDFSEQYF. The CDR3 DNA sequence: TGTGCCAGCAGCGTAGTGGGAGGGGATTTTAGCGAGCAGTACTTC.

Concerning this clone: The sample contains more than one DNA sequence encoding this CDR3. This chain links TRBV29-1 with TRBJ2-3; D remains unclear. Germline-derived CDR1 and CDR2 are SQVTM and ANQGSEA. V lost 3 bases, J lost 0 bases, and 7 bases lay in between. The CDR3 loop spans 13 amino acids. The CDR3 reads CSVEKGSTDTQYF. DNA of the CDR3: TGCAGCGTTGAGAAGGGTAGCACAGATACGCAGTATTTT.

The chain couples TRBV28 to TRBJ1-1; no clear D. The CDR3 covers 12 residues. The V end was cut by 2 bases, the J end by 7 bases, with 8 bases between. Germline-derived CDR1 and CDR2 are MDHEN and SYDVKM. The DNA of the CDR3 is TGTGCCAGCAGTTTACGGTGGGGTGAAGCTTTCTTT. Translation: CASSLRWGEAFF.

The rearrangement uses TRBV2 and TRBJ2-1, with 9 bases matching TRBD2. CDR3 length: 15 residues. Germline trimming cut 8 bases from V and 6 bases from J; bases unmatched to any gene: 11. CDR1 and CDR2 from the germline V gene are SNHLY and FYNNEI. The DNA of the CDR3 is TGTGCCAGCGTGAAGATAGCGGGAGCTAGCAATGAGCAGTTCTTC. It specifies CASVKIAGASNEQFF. The full variable domain, completed using reference TRBV2 and TRBJ2-1, is EPEVTQTPSHQVTQMGQEVILRCVPISNHLYFYWYRQILGQKVEFLVSFYNNEISEKSEIFDDQFSVERPDGSNFTLKIRSTKLEDSAMYFCASVKIAGASNEQFFGPGTRLTVL.

This chain connects TRBV4-3 to TRBJ2-2; 12 bases match TRBD2. The length of the CDR3 is 18 residues. The junction had 6 bases not matched to a gene; V was cut back by 1 base and J by 3 bases. CDR1 is LGHNA, CDR2 YSLEER, per germline. The CDR3 nucleotides are TGCGCCAGCAGCCAAGGGTTTCGGACTAGCGGGGACACCGGGGAGCTGTTTTTT. Translation: CASSQGFRTSGDTGELFF.

This clone appeared once. Other DNA sequences in this sample translate to the same CDR3. The V gene is TRBV5-1, the J gene TRBJ1-5; a weak D match, TRBD1 (6 bases). Trimming pared 0 bases from V and 1 base from J, leaving 8 bases between. The germline V gene encodes CDR1 SGHRS and CDR2 YFSETQ. The CDR3 covers 15 residues. CDR3 residues: CASSLGDISNQPQHF. The CDR3 coding sequence is TGCGCCAGCAGCTTGGGGGACATCAGCAATCAGCCCCAGCATTTT.

Concerning this clone: Other DNA sequences within the sample encode an identical CDR3. The chain has TRBV29-1 and TRBJ2-5; the D gene is possibly TRBD2 (7 bases). CDR1 is SQVTM and CDR2 is ANQGSEA in the germline V gene. V was pared by 3 bases and J by 4 bases, with 9 bases between. The CDR3 totals 12 residues. This CDR3 reads CSVEGGAETQYF. The CDR3 coding sequence is TGCAGCGTTGAGGGGGGGGCAGAGACCCAGTACTTC.

The chain joins TRBV7-2 to TRBJ2-3, with D maybe TRBD2 (5 bases). Trimming cost V 4 bases and J 2 bases, with 13 bases left between them. Looked up from germline, CDR1 is SGHTA and CDR2 is FQGNSA. The CDR3 has 15 amino acids. The CDR3 loop is CASSSESGTTDTQYF. Here the CDR3 DNA reads TGTGCCAGCAGCTCCGAAAGCGGCACCACAGATACGCAGTATTTT.

The J gene is TRBJ2-7, the V gene TRBV7-8; D ambiguous. Germline loops: CDR1 SGHVS, CDR2 FQNEAQ. This CDR3 is 14 amino acids long. The ends were cut back, 2 bases at V and 2 bases at J, with 10 bases in the middle. This CDR3 reads CASSLRMSPYEQYF. DNA of the CDR3: TGTGCCAGCAGCTTAAGGATGTCCCCCTACGAGCAGTACTTC.

A note on this clone: Other nucleotide sequences in the sample specify the same CDR3. The chain carries TRBV7-2 and TRBJ2-7, with 7 positions matching TRBD1. The germline V gene encodes CDR1 SGHTA and CDR2 FQGNSA. V was pared by 1 base and J by 1 base, with 4 bases of the junction left unmatched. The CDR3 is made up of 15 amino acids. The CDR3 DNA sequence: TGTGCCAGCAGCTTAGACAGGGGTCGTTCCTACGAGCAGTACTTC. Its translation: CASSLDRGRSYEQYF.

This rearrangement joins TRBV6-1 to TRBJ2-7, with D possibly matching TRBD2 (5 bases). The germline CDR1 and CDR2 sequences are MNHNS and SASEGT. The CDR3 sequence is 14 residues long. The V end was cut by 8 bases, the J end by 6 bases, with 20 bases between. The CDR3 protein is CASLGSRDETEQYF. The CDR3 DNA reads as TGTGCCAGCCTTGGGTCTCGGGATGAAACCGAGCAGTACTTC.

V usage is TRBV4-3 and J usage is TRBJ1-4; possibly TRBD1 for D (6 bases). This CDR3 contains 16 residues. CDR1 and CDR2 from the germline V gene are LGHNA and YSLEER. Trimming stripped 2 bases from V and 0 bases from J, with 10 bases between. The CDR3: CASSQRGVTTNEKLFF. CDR3 DNA: TGCGCCAGCAGCCAAAGGGGGGTAACAACTAATGAAAAACTGTTTTTT.

The V call is TRBV6-1, the J call TRBJ2-5, with 12 bases lining up with TRBD2. Germline CDR1 is MNHNS and CDR2 is SASEGT. With V trimmed by 1 base and J by 5 bases, 11 bases remained unmatched. The CDR3 covers 18 residues. CDR3 nucleotide sequence: TGTGCCAGCAGTGAAGGCCTGGTACTAGCGGGAGGTTGGGAGACCCAGTACTTC. Translation: CASSEGLVLAGGWETQYF.

The CDR3 region is CASSLSDGSYEQYF. The CDR3 DNA is TGTGCCAGCAGCTTATCAGACGGTTCCTACGAGCAGTACTTC. This chain joins TRBV7-8 and TRBJ2-7; D unresolved. Germline V lookup: CDR1 SGHVS, CDR2 FQNEAQ. CDR3 length equals 14 residues. V lost 2 bases, J lost 1 base, and 9 bases lay in between.

The genes are TRBV27 and TRBJ2-7; 7 bases align to TRBD1. The V segment lost 6 bases and the J segment 0 bases; nucleotides outside the gene matches: 5. Germline assignment: CDR1 MNHEY and CDR2 SMNVEV (reference sequence). The CDR3 covers 14 residues. The CDR3 loop is CASSGQETSYEQYF. The CDR3 bases are TGTGCCAGCAGCGGACAGGAAACCTCCTACGAGCAGTACTTC.